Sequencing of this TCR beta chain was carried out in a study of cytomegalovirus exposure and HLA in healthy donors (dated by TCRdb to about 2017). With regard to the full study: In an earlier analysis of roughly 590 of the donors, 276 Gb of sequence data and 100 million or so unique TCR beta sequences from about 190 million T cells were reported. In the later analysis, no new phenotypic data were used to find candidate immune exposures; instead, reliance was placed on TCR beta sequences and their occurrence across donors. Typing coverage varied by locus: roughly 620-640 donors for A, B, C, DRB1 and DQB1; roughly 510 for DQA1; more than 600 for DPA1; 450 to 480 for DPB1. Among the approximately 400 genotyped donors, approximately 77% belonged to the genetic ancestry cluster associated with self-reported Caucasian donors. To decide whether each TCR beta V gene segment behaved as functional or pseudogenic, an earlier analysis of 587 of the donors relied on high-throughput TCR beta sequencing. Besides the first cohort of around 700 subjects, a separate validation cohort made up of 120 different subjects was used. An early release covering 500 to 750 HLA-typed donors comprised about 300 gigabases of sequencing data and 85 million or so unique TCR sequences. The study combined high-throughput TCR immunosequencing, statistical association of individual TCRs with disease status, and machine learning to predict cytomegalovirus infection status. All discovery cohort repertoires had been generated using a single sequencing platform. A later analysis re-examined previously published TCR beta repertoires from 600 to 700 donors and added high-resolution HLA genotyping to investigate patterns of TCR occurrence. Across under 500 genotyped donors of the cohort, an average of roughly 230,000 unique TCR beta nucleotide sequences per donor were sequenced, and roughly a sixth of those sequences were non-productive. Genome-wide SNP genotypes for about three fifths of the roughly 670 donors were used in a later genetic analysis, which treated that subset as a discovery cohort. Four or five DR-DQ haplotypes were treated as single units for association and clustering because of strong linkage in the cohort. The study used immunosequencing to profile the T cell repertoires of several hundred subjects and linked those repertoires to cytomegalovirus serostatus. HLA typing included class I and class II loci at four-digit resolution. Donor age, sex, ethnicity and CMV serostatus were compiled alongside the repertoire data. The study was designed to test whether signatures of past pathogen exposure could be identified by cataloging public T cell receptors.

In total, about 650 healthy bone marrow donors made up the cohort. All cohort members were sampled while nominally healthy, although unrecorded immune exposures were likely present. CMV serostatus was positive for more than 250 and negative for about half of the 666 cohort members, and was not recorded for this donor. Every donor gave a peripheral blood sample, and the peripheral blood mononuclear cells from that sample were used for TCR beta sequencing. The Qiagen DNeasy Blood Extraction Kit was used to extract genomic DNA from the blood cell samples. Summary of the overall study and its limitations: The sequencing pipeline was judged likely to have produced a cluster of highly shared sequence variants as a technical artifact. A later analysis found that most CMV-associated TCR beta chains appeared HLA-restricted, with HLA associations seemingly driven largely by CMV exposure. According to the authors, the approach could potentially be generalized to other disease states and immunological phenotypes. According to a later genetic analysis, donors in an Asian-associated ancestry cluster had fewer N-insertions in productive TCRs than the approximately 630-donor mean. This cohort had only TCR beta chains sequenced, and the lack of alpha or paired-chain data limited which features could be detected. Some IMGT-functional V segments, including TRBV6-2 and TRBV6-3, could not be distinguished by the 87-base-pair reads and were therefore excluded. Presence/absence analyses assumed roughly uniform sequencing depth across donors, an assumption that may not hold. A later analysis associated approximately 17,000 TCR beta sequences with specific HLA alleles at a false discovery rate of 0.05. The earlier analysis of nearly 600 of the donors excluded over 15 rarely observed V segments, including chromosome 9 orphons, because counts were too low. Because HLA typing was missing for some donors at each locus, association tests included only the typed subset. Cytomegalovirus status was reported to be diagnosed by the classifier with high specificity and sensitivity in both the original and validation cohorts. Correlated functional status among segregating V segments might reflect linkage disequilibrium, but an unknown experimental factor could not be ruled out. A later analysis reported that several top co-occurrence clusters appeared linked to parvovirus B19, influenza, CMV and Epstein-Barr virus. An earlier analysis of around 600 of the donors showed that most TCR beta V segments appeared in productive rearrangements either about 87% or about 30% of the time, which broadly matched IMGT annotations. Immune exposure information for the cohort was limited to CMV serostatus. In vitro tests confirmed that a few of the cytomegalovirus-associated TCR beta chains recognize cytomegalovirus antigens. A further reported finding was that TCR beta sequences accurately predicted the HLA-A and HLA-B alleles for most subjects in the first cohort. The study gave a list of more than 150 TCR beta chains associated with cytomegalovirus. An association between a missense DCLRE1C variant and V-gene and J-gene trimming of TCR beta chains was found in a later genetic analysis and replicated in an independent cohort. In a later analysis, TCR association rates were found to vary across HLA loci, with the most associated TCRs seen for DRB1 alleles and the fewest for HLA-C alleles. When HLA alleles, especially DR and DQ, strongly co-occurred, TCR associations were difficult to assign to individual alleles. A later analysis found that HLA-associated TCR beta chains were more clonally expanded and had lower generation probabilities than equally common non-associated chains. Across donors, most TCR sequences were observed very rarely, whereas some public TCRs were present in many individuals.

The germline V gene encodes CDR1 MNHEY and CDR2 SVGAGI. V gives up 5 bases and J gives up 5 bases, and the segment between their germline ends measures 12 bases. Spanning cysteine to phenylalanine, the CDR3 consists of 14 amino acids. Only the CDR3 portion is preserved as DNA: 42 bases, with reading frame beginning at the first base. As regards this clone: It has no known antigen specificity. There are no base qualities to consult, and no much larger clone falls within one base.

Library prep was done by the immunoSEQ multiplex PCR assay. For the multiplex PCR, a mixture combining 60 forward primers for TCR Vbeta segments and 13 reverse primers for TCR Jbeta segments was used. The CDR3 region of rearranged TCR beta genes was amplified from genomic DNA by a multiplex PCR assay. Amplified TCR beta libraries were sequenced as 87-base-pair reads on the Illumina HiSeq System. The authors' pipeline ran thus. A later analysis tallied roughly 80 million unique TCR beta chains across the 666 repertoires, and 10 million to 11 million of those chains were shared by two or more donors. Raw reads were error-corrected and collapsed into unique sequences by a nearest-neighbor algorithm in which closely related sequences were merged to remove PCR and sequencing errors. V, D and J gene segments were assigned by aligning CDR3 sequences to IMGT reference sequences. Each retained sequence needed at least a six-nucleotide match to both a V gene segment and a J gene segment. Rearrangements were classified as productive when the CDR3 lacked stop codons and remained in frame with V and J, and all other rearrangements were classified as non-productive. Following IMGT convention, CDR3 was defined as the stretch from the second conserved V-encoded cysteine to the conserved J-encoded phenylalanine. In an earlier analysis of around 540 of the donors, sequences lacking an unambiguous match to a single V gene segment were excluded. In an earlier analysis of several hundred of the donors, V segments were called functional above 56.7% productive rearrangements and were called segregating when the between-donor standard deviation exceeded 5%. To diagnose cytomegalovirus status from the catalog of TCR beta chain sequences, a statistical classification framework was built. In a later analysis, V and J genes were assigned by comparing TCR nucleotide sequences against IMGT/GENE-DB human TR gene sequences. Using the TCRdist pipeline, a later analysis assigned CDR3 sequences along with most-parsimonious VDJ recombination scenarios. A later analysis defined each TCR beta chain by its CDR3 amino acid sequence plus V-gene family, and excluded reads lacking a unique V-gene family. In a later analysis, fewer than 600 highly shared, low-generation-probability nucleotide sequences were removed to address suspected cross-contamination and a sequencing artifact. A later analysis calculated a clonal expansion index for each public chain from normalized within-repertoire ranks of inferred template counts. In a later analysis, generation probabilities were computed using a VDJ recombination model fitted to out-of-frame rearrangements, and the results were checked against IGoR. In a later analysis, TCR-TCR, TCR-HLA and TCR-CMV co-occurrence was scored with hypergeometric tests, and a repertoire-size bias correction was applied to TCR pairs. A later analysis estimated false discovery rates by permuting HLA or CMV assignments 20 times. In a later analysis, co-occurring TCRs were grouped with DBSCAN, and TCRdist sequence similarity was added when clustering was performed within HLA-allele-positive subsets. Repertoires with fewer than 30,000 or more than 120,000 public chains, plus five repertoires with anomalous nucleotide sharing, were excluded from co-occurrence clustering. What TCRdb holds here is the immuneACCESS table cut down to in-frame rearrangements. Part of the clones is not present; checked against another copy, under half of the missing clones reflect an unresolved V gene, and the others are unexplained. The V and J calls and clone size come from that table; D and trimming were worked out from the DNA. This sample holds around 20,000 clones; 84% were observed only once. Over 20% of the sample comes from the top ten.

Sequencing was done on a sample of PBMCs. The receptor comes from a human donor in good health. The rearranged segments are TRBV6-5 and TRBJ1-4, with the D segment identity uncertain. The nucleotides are TGTGCCAGCAGTCCCTTTCGCCGGAATGAAAAACTGTTTTTT. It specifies CASSPFRRNEKLFF.